The 20 T cell receptor beta chains below come from one sample, sequenced in a study of memory CD4+ T cells and cytomegalovirus serostatus. Produced via immunoSEQ multiplex PCR; TCRdb's table is partial and in-frame only. The sample includes approximately 49,000 clones, over 70% of them seen just once. The sort gate was single viable CD3+CD4+CD8-CD45RO+ cells for memory CD4+ T cells. Sequencing input: memory CD4+ T cells from blood. The origin of the receptors is an adult in good health and CMV-seronegative.

The chain couples TRBV2 to TRBJ2-1, with TRBD2 matching 10 bases. This CDR3 comprises 14 residues. The germline V gene encodes CDR1 SNHLY and CDR2 FYNNEI. V lost 5 bases and J lost 6; bases outside the gene matches: 4. The CDR3 nucleotides read TGTGCCAGCAGTCCCCTAGCGGGAGTCAATGAGCAGTTCTTC. Protein sequence: CASSPLAGVNEQFF.

This sequence joins TRBV4-2 and TRBJ2-7; perhaps TRBD1 as D (6 bases). Trimming took off 1 base at V and 3 bases at J, with 13 bases between the two ends. CDR3 length equals 15 residues. Germline CDR1 LGHNA, CDR2 YNFKEQ. CDR3 bases: TGTGCCAGCAGCCAAGGTGACAGGCAGAACTACGAGCAGTACTTC. Protein: CASSQGDRQNYEQYF.

The chain links TRBV25-1 to TRBJ1-4; D not resolved. This CDR3 has 10 residues. CDR1 MGHDK and CDR2 SYGVNS come from the germline V gene. Trimming shortened V by 10 bases and J by 10 bases, and 10 bases separated the two germline ends. The DNA for the CDR3 is TGTGCCACCGAAGGGCGAAAACTGTTTTTT. Its protein is CATEGRKLFF.

Written as DNA, the CDR3 is TGTGCCAGCAGCTTACATGGGAATTACGAGCAGTACTTC. Protein sequence: CASSLHGNYEQYF. The V and J genes are TRBV11-2 and TRBJ2-7; D remains ambiguous. V lost 2 bases and J 4 bases, leaving 9 bases between the germline ends. CDR3 length equals 13 residues. Germline V gene sequence: CDR1 SGHAT, CDR2 FQNNGV.

This sequence joins TRBV5-1 and TRBJ2-7; 7 bases fit TRBD1. The J segment lost 4 bases and the V segment lost 0 bases, leaving 16 bases of the junction unmatched. CDR1 is SGHRS and CDR2 is YFSETQ in the germline V gene. CDR3 size: 18 residues. The CDR3 DNA sequence: TGCGCCAGCAGCTTGGTTCCCCCTTGGACAGGCGATCTGTACGAGCAGTACTTC. Residues: CASSLVPPWTGDLYEQYF.

This rearrangement joins TRBV15 to TRBJ1-2; TRBD1 is a possible D gene (5 bases). Trimming pared 0 bases from V and 6 bases from J, leaving 8 bases between. Germline CDR1 reads LNHNV; CDR2 reads YYDKDF (reference sequence). This CDR3 has 13 residues. This CDR3 is CATSRDGGNGYTF. As DNA, the CDR3 is TGTGCCACCAGCAGAGATGGGGGAAATGGCTACACCTTC.

The chain uses TRBV6-5 and TRBJ2-4; D is unresolved. V lost 2 bases to trimming and J lost 1 base, with 6 bases between them. Germline CDR1 and CDR2: MNHEY and SVGAGI. This CDR3 region has 14 residues. The CDR3 loop is CASSYDQAKNIQYF. The CDR3 coding sequence is TGTGCCAGCAGTTACGACCAGGCCAAAAACATTCAGTACTTC.

The chain recombines TRBV11-3 with TRBJ2-2; perhaps D is TRBD1 or TRBD2 (5 bases each). CDR3 length: 18 amino acids. Trimming stripped 0 bases from V and 0 bases from J, with 14 bases between. CDR1 and CDR2 (germline): SGHNT, YENEEA. The CDR3 DNA reads as TGTGCCAGCAGCTTAGAAGCGGTCGGGACGTCGAACACCGGGGAGCTGTTTTTT. It encodes CASSLEAVGTSNTGELFF.

This chain connects TRBV5-4 to TRBJ2-3; 7 bases are shared with TRBD1. CDR3 size: 15 residues. V trimming: 5 bases; J trimming: 2 bases; junction bases outside the gene matches: 8. Germline loops: CDR1 SGHNT, CDR2 YYREEE (reference sequence). CDR3 sequence reads: CASRSGTEITDTQYF. CDR3 DNA: TGTGCCAGCAGATCGGGGACAGAGATCACAGATACGCAGTATTTT.

The V gene is TRBV7-2, the J gene TRBJ2-7; tentative D call: TRBD2 (5 bases). Germline V gene data show CDR1 as SGHTA and CDR2 as FQGNSA. CDR3 length equals 15 residues. Trimming pared 5 bases from V and 2 bases from J, leaving 16 bases between. The CDR3 DNA follows: TGTGCCAGCAGCCCTAATAGAGGGCTTCCCTACGAGCAGTACTTC. Encoded protein: CASSPNRGLPYEQYF.

The genes are TRBV6-4 and TRBJ2-2, with TRBD2 matching over 11 bases. The CDR3 sequence is 15 residues long. J gave up 6 bases and V 6 bases, and 6 bases lay outside the gene matches. Germline V gene data show CDR1 as MRHNA and CDR2 as SNTAGT. CDR3 residues: CASSPTGLAAGELFF. For the CDR3, the DNA is TGTGCCAGCAGCCCCACGGGACTAGCGGCCGGGGAGCTGTTTTTT.

This clone has more than one count but fewer than ten. Different DNA sequences within this sample yield the same CDR3. This rearrangement joins TRBV7-2 to TRBJ2-7; no clear D gene. V gave up 1 base and J gave up 3 bases, with 4 bases separating them. The CDR3 has 12 residues. Germline CDR1 is SGHTA and CDR2 is FQGNSA. The CDR3: CASSLDVYEQYF. CDR3 bases: TGTGCCAGCAGCTTAGACGTCTACGAGCAGTACTTC.

The table lists this clone with a few counts. The J gene is TRBJ1-5, the V gene TRBV7-6; perhaps TRBD1 as D (5 bases). Germline CDR1 and CDR2: SGHVS and FNYEAQ. The V and J ends lost 5 bases and 2 bases respectively, with 13 bases between them. The CDR3 spans 15 residues. The CDR3 reads CASSAVSGRNQPQHF. CDR3 DNA: TGTGCCAGCAGCGCCGTTTCAGGGCGCAATCAGCCCCAGCATTTT.

The rearrangement links TRBV7-2 to TRBJ2-1; 7 bases are a match to TRBD2. V trimming: 2 bases; J trimming: 2 bases; junction bases outside the gene matches: 3. CDR3 length equals 15 residues. Germline loops: CDR1 SGHTA, CDR2 FQGNSA. Written as DNA, the CDR3 is TGTGCCAGCAGCTTAAGCGCGGGAGCCTACAATGAGCAGTTCTTC. Residues: CASSLSAGAYNEQFF.

A note on this clone: Because it lacks the conserved phenylalanine or tryptophan at the end, this CDR3 is likely a read error. The V call is TRBV28, the J call TRBJ1-2; D not resolved. V lost 2 bases and J 4 bases, leaving 5 bases between the germline ends. CDR1 and CDR2 (germline): MDHEN, SYDVKM. The CDR3 has 12 amino acids. The chain's CDR3 is CASSLMSYGYTL. CDR3 coding DNA: TGTGCCAGCAGTTTAATGAGCTATGGCTACACCCTC.

The CDR3 protein is CASSPWTVPYEQYF. The CDR3 DNA follows: TGTGCCAGTAGTCCCTGGACTGTTCCCTACGAGCAGTACTTC. The chain employs TRBV19 and TRBJ2-7; TRBD2 is a possible D gene (5 bases). The CDR3 has 14 amino acids. The germline gives CDR1 LNHDA, CDR2 SQIVND (reference sequence). With 5 bases removed from V and 2 bases from J, the gap between germline ends came to 13 bases.

The chain employs TRBV2 and TRBJ2-4, with D tentatively TRBD1 or TRBD2 (6 bases each). The V gene lost 7 bases and the J gene lost 0 bases, with 10 bases spanning the gap. The germline CDR1 and CDR2 sequences are SNHLY and FYNNEI. CDR3 length equals 14 residues. The CDR3 DNA follows: TGTGCCAGCATGGGGGGCCTAGCCAAAAACATTCAGTACTTC. It specifies CASMGGLAKNIQYF. Drawing the rest from reference TRBV2 and TRBJ2-4, the complete variable domain is EPEVTQTPSHQVTQMGQEVILRCVPISNHLYFYWYRQILGQKVEFLVSFYNNEISEKSEIFDDQFSVERPDGSNFTLKIRSTKLEDSAMYFCASMGGLAKNIQYFGAGTRLSVL.

V and J are TRBV6-6 and TRBJ2-5, with 10 bases identical to TRBD2. V shed 8 bases, J shed 6 bases, and the junction held 9 bases outside the gene matches. The CDR3 runs 14 residues. CDR1 MNHNY and CDR2 SVGAGI come from the germline V gene (reference sequence). The CDR3 DNA is TGTGCCAGCCTAGCGGGGGCCACGTTAAAGACCCAGTACTTC. Translating gives CASLAGATLKTQYF.

This chain uses TRBV29-1 with TRBJ2-7, with 8 bases that match TRBD2. Trimming at V came to 4 bases and at J to 3 bases, leaving 5 bases not matched to a gene. The CDR3 covers 13 residues. Germline V CDR1 and CDR2: SQVTM, ANQGSEA. CDR3 DNA: TGCAGCGTTGGGGGACTAGTAGGCTACGAGCAGTACTTC. It yields the protein CSVGGLVGYEQYF.

The chain combines TRBV4-2 with TRBJ2-1; 10 bases match TRBD2. The V gene's germline CDR1 is LGHNA and CDR2 YNFKEQ. The junction had 7 bases not matched to a gene; V was cut back by 4 bases and J by 4 bases. CDR3 size: 16 residues. The CDR3: CASSLSSGGAYNEQFF. The CDR3 DNA is TGTGCCAGCAGCCTCTCTAGCGGGGGCGCTTACAATGAGCAGTTCTTC.